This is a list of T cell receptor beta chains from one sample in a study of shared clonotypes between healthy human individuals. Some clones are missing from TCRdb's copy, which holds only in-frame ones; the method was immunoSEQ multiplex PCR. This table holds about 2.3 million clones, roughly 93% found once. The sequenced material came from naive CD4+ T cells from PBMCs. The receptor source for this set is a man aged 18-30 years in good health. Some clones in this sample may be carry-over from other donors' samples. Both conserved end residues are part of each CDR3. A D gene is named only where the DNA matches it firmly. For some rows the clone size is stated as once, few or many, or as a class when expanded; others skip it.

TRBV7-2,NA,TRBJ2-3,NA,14,TGTGCCAGCAGCTTAGTTTCCAATCAGGGTACGCAGTATTTT,CASSLVSNQGTQYF
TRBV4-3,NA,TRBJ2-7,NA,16,TGCGCCAGCAGCCGCAACCGGGACACTGCTTCCTACGAGCAGTACTTC,CASSRNRDTASYEQYF
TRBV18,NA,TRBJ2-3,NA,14,TGTGCCAGCTCCTTATCGGACGCTGGCGATACGCAGTATTTT,CASSLSDAGDTQYF
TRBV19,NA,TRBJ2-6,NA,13,TGTGCCAGTGAGGGCTCTGGGGCCAACGTCCTGACTTTC,CASEGSGANVLTF
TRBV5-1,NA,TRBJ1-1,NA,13,TGCGCCAGCGGCTTGGATGGCGGCACTGAAGCTTTCTTT,CASGLDGGTEAFF
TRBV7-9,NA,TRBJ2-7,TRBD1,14,TGTGCCAGCAGCTGGGGACAGACGACCTACGAGCAGTACTTC,CASSWGQTTYEQYF
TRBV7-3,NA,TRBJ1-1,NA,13,TGTGCCAGCAGCTTCGGGGGGGACACTGAAGCTTTCTTT,CASSFGGDTEAFF
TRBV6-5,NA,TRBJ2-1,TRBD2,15,TGTGCCAGCAGTTACGGGAGGGCCATTGTCAATGAGCAGTTCTTC,CASSYGRAIVNEQFF
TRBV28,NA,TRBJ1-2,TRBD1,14,TGTGCCAGCCGACGCTCAGGGGGGAACTATGGCTACACCTTC,CASRRSGGNYGYTF
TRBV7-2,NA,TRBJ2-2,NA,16,TGTGCCAGCAGCCTTGTCGGGACGAACCCCACCGGGGAGCTGTTTTTT,CASSLVGTNPTGELFF
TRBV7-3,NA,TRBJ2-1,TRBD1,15,TGTGCCAGCAGCCGGACAGGGGCGAACTACAATGAGCAGTTCTTC,CASSRTGANYNEQFF
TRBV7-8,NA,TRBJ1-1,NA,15,TGTGCCAGCAGCTTCTTCCGAGACACCAACACTGAAGCTTTCTTT,CASSFFRDTNTEAFF
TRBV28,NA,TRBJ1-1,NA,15,TGTGCCAGCAGTTTGGAGCGGGGCCGCAACACTGAAGCTTTCTTT,CASSLERGRNTEAFF
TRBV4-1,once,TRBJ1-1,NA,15,TGCGCCAGCAGCCAAGATGCGCGATGGGGGACTGAAGCTTTCTTT,CASSQDARWGTEAFF
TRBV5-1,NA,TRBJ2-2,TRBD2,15,TGCGCCAGCATCGGACTAGCGGGGAACACCGGGGAGCTGTTTTTT,CASIGLAGNTGELFF
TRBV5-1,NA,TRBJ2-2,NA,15,TGCGCCAGCAGCTCTCAACGGGAGACCACCGGGGAGCTGTTTTTT,CASSSQRETTGELFF
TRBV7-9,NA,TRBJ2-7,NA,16,TGTGCCAGCAGCTCGATTTCCGGGACTGAGACCTACGAGCAGTACTTC,CASSSISGTETYEQYF
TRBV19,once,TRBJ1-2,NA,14,TGTGCCAGTTTGCCCAGACAGGACAACTATGGCTACACCTTC,CASLPRQDNYGYTF
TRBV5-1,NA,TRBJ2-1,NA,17,TGCGCCAGCAGCTTGTTAAGGAGTGGCGGGCAAGCCAATGAGCAGTTCTTC,CASSLLRSGGQANEQFF
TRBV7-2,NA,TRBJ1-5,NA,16,TGTGCCAGCAGCCCGGCAGGTCCCGGCCACAATCAGCCCCAGCATTTT,CASSPAGPGHNQPQHF
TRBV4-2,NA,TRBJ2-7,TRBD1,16,TGTGCCAGCAGCCAAACTACCGGGACAGGAGCCCACGAGCAGTACTTC,CASSQTTGTGAHEQYF
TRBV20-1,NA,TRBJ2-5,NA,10,TGCAGTGCCGTAGGGGGGACCCAGTACTTC,CSAVGGTQYF
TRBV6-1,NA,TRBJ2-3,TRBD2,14,TGTGCCAGCAGTGAGCCTGGGGGGGCAGATACGCAGTATTTT,CASSEPGGADTQYF
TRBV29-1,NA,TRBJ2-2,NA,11,TGCAGCGTTGGGCGGACCGGGGAGCTGTTTTTT,CSVGRTGELFF
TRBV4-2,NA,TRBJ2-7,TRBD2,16,TGTGCCAGCAGCCCGGTGAGGACTAGCGGGAGTTACGAGCAGTACTTC,CASSPVRTSGSYEQYF
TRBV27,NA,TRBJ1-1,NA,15,TGTGCCAGCAGTTTTATTCGTTTGGGTTCCACTGAAGCTTTCTTT,CASSFIRLGSTEAFF
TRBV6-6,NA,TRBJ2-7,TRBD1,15,TGTGCCAGCAGTGCCCTACCGGGACAGGGAAGCGAGCAGTACTTC,CASSALPGQGSEQYF
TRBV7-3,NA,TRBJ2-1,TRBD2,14,TGTGCCAGCAGCCCGACTAGCGGGAAGGGTGAGCAGTTCTTC,CASSPTSGKGEQFF